This T cell receptor (beta chain) was identified in a study of blood T cells in healthy people across ages. Notes on the study in general: Investigators viewed diversity estimates from one million T cells as underestimates, the study reported. Older individuals had lower TCR beta diversity per million T cells (the decline was roughly linear).

This clonotype was counted a single time. Its target is not known. Sample-barcoded 5' priming and a J-beta primer mix drove a second PCR of roughly 7 to 11 cycles. TCRdb reprocessed the 5' RACE reads via MiXCR and lists one record per CDR3 protein. The table shows hundreds of thousands of distinct CDR3 sequences, with 25% occurring only once. This sample also belongs to another study, concerning T cells of mothers and their children.

Sequenced sample: blood. The receptor's source is a boy aged 5-17 years in good health.

The CDR3 DNA is TGCGCCAGCAGCCAAAAGGGACTAGCGGGAGACCACAATGAGCAGTTCTTC. Encoded protein: CASSQKGLAGDHNEQFF. The chain employs TRBV4-1 and TRBJ2-1; 14 nucleotides align to TRBD2. V trimming: 2 bases; J trimming: 5 bases; junction bases outside the gene matches: 5. Germline V gene data show CDR1 as MGHRA and CDR2 as YSYEKL. This CDR3 has 17 residues.